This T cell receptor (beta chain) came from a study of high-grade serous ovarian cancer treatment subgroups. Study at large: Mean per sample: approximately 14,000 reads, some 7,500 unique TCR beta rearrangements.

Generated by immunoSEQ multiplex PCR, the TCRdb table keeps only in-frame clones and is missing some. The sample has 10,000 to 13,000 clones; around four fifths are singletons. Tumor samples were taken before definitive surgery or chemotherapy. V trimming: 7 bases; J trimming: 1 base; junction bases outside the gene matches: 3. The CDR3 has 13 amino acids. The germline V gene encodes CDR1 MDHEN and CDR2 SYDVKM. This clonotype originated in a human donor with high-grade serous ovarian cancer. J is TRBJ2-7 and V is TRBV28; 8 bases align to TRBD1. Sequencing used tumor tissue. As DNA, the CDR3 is TGTGCCAGCACAGGGGGCCCTTCCTACGAGCAGTACTTC. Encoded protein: CASTGGPSYEQYF.